These 3 T cell receptor beta chains came from one sample sequenced in a study of blood T cell repertoires in COVID-19. Only in-frame clones appear in the TCRdb table, and some are missing; sequencing was by immunoSEQ multiplex PCR. Seen here are approximately 200,000 clones, roughly 80% observed once, and the top ten hold 8% to 13%. The sequencing sample was made of peripheral blood. These receptors all come from an elderly woman with acute or convalescent COVID-19.

The CDR3 region has the DNA TGTGCCAGCAGTTCCACAGGGAACCCTTCACCCCTCCACTTT. Amino acid sequence: CASSSTGNPSPLHF. The chain recombines TRBV27 with TRBJ1-6, with TRBD1 as a possible D gene (6 bases). CDR1 MNHEY and CDR2 SMNVEV come from the germline V gene (reference sequence). This CDR3 comprises 14 residues. V was trimmed by 4 bases and J by 9 bases, leaving 13 bases between them.

The chain employs TRBV7-8 and TRBJ2-7; 9 bases map to TRBD1. Unmatched junction bases numbered 4, after V lost 0 bases and J lost 4 bases. Germline V gene sequence: CDR1 SGHVS, CDR2 FQNEAQ. The CDR3 has 15 residues. CDR3 DNA sequence: TGTGCCAGCAGCTTAGCGGACAGGGGCGGTTACGAGCAGTACTTC. This codes for CASSLADRGGYEQYF.

The genes are TRBV29-1 and TRBJ2-7, with 9 bases aligning to TRBD1. Germline trimming cut 4 bases from V and 4 bases from J; bases unmatched to any gene: 14. The CDR3 extends over 16 amino acids. Germline V lookup: CDR1 SQVTM, CDR2 ANQGSEA. CDR3 amino acids: CSVARSAGTGTYEQYF. The DNA for the CDR3 is TGCAGCGTTGCCAGGTCGGCTGGGACAGGGACATACGAGCAGTACTTC.